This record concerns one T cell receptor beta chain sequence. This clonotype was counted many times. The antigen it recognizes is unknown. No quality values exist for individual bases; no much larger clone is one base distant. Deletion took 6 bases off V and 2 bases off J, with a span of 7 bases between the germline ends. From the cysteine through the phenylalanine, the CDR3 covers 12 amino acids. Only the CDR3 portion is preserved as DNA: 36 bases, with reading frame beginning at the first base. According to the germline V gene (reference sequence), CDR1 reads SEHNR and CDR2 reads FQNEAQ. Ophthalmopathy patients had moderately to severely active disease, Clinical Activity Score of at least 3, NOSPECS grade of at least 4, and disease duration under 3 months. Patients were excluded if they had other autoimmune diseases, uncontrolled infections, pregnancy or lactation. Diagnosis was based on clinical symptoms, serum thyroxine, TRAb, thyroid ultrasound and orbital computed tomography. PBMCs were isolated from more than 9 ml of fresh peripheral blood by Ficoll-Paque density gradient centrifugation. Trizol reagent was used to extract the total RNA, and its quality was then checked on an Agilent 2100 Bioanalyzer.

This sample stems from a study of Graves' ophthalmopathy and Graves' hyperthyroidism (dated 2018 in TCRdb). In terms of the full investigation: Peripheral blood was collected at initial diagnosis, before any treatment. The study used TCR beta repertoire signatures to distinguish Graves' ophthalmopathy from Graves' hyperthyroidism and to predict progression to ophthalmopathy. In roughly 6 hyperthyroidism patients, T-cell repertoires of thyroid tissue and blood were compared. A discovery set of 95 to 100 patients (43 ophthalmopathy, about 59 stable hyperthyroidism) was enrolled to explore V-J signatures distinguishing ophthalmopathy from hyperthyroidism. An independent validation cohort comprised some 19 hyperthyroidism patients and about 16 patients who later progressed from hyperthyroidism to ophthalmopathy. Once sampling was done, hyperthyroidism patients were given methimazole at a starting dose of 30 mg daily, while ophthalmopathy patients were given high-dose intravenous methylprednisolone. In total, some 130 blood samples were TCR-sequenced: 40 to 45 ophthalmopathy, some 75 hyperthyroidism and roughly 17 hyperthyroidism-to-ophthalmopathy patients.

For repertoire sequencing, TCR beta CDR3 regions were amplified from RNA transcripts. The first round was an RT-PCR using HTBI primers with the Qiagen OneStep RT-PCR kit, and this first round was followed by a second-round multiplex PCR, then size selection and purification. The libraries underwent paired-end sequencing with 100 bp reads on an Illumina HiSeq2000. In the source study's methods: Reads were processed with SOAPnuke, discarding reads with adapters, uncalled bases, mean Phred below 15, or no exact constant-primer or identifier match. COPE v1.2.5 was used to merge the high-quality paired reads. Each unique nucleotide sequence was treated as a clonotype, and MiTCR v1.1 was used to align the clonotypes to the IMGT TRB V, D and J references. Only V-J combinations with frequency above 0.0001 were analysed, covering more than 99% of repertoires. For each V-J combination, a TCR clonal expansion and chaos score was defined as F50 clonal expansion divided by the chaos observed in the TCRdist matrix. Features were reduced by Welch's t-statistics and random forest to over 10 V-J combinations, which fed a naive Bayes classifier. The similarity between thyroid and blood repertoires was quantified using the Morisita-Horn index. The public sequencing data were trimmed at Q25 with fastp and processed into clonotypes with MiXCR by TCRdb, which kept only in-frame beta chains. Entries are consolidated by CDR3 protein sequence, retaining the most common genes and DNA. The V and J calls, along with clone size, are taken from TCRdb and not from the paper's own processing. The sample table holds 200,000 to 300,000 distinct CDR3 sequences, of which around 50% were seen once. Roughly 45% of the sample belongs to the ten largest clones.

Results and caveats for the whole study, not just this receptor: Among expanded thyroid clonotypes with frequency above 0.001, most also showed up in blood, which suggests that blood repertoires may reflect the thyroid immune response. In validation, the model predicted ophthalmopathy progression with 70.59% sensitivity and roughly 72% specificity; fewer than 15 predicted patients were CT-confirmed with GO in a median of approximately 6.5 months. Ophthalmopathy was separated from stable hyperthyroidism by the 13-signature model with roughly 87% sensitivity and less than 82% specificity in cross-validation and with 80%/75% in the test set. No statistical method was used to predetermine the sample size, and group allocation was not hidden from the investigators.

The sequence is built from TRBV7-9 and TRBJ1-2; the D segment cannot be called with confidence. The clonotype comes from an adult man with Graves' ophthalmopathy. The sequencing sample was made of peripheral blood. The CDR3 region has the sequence CASSLGNYGYTF. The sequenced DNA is TGTGCCAGCAGTCTAGGGAACTATGGCTACACCTTC. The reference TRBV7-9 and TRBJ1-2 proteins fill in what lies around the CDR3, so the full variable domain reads DTGVSQNPRHKITKRGQNVTFRCDPISEHNRLYWYRQTLGQGPEFLTYFQNEAQLEKSRLLSDRFSAERPKGSFSTLEIQRTEQGDSAMYLCASSLGNYGYTFGSGTRLTVV.